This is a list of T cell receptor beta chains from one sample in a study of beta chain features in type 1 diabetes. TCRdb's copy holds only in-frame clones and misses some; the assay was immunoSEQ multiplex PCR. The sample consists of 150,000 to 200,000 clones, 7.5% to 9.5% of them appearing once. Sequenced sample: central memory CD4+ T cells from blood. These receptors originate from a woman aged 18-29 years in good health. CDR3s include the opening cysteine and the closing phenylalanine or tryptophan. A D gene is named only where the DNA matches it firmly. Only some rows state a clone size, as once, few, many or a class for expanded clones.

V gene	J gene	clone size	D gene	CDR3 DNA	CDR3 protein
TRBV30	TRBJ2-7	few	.	TGTGCCCTAGTGTCGGGGAGCTACGAGCAGTACTTC	CALVSGSYEQYF
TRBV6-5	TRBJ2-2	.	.	TGTGCCAGCAGTTACTCGGCTGTGAACACCGGGGAGCTGTTTTTT	CASSYSAVNTGELFF
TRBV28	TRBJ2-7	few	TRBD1	TGTGCCAGCAGTCCCCCGACAGGGACATCCTACGAGCAGTACTTC	CASSPPTGTSYEQYF
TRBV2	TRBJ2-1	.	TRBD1	TGTGCCAGCGTAGGACAGGGGAATAATGAGCAGTTCTTC	CASVGQGNNEQFF
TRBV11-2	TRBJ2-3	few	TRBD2	TGTGCCATAGCGGGATTCACAGATACGCAGTATTTT	CAIAGFTDTQYF
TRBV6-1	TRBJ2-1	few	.	TGTGCCAGCAGTGAAGGGCAGTATTCCCACAATGAGCAGTTCTTC	CASSEGQYSHNEQFF
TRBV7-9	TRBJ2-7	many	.	TGTGCCAGCAGCCCAGGCTACGAGCAGTACTTC	CASSPGYEQYF
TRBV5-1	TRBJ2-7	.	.	TGCGCCAGCAGCTTGGGCGTGGGAGTGACCTACGAGCAGTACTTC	CASSLGVGVTYEQYF
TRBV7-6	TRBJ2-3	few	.	TGTGCCAGCAGCCCTGTGAAGGGGGGCACAGATACGCAGTATTTT	CASSPVKGGTDTQYF
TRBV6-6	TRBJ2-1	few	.	TGTGCCAGCAGTTACTCATCCGTTTACAATGAGCAGTTCTTC	CASSYSSVYNEQFF
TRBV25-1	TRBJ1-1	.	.	TGTGCCAGCAGTGGGTCGGGGGACCCCAAAGCTTTCTTT	CASSGSGDPKAFF
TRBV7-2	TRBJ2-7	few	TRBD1	TGTGCCAGCAGCTCTGACAGGGTTTCGCACGAGCAGTACTTC	CASSSDRVSHEQYF
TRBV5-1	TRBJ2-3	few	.	TGCGCCAGCAGCCCCGACAGCACTAGCACAGATACGCAGTATTTT	CASSPDSTSTDTQYF
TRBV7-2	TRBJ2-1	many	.	TGTGCCAGCAGCGACGGACAGAGCTCCTACAATGAGCAGTTCTTC	CASSDGQSSYNEQFF
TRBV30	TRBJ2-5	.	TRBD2	TGTGCCTGGAGTGGGGGCGGGAGGGCGGAGACCCAGTACTTC	CAWSGGGRAETQYF
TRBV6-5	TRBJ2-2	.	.	TGTGCCAGCAGTTACTCGGGACTTTACACCGGGGAGCTGTTTTTT	CASSYSGLYTGELFF
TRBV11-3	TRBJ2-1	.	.	TGTGCCAGCAGCCCTCAGGAGGGATACAATGAGCAGTTCTTC	CASSPQEGYNEQFF
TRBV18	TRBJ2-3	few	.	TGTGCCAGCTCACCGGAGAAGGAGGGTGCAGATACGCAGTATTTT	CASSPEKEGADTQYF
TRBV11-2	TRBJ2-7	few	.	TGTGCCAGCAGCTTAGGCGGGATGGACTACGAGCAGTACTTC	CASSLGGMDYEQYF
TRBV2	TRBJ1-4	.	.	TGTGCCAGCAGTGAAGGACTGGAACCTCAGGGTTTT	CASSEGLEPQGF
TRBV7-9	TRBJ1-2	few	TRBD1	TGTGCCAGCAGCTTACAGGGGGCCTATGGCTACACCTTC	CASSLQGAYGYTF
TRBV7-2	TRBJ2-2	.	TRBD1	TGTGCCAGCAGTCGACAGGGGGCGAACACCGGGGAGCTGTTTTTT	CASSRQGANTGELFF
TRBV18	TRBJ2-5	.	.	TGTGCCAGCTCACGAGAGAGCCAAGAGACCCAGTACTTC	CASSRESQETQYF
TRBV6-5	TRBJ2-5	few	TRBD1	TGTGCCAGCAGTTCCCGGACAGGAGTTGGAGAGACCCAGTACTTC	CASSSRTGVGETQYF
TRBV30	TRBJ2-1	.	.	TGTGCCTGGAAGCCCGTGGCGGGCTACAATGAGCAGTTCTTC	CAWKPVAGYNEQFF
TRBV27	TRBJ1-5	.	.	TGTGCCAGCAGAACCCCCCAGGGAGGCCCCCAGCATTTT	CASRTPQGGPQHF
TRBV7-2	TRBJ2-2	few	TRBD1	TGTGCCAGCAGCTCTAAAGGGGGCGGACGGGGTTGGCTGTTTTTT	CASSSKGGGRGWLFF
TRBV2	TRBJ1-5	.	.	TGTGCCAGCAGTGTCCCAGGGGTGAATCAGCCCCAGCATTTT	CASSVPGVNQPQHF
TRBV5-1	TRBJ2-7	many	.	TGCGCCAGCACCCCAGGGGGGAATAGGGAGCAGTACTTC	CASTPGGNREQYF
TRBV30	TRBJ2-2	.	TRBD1	TGTGCCGGAAACAGACAGGGGGCGAACACCGGGGAGCTGTTTTTT	CAGNRQGANTGELFF
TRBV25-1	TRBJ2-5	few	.	TGTGCCAGCAGTGAGGGTACAGGTTTTCAAGAGACCCAGTACTTC	CASSEGTGFQETQYF
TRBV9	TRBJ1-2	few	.	TGTGCCAGCAGCCTGGAGGACGTCTTAACCGGCTATGGCTACACCTTC	CASSLEDVLTGYGYTF
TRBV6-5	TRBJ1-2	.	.	TGTGCCAGCAGTCGAGAGGAGAACTATGGCTACACCTTC	CASSREENYGYTF
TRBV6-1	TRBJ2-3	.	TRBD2	TGTGCCAGTTTGGCAGCGGGGGGCACAGATACGCAGTATTTT	CASLAAGGTDTQYF
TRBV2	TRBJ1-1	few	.	TGTGCCAGCAGGGGGCCCGGCTACTCGAACACTGAAGCTTTCTTT	CASRGPGYSNTEAFF
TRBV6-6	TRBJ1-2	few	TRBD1	TGTGCCAGCAGGAGGACAGGGGGCGCCGACTATGGCTACACCTTC	CASRRTGGADYGYTF
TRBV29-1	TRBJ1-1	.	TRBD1	TGCAGCGTCGCCGGGACAGCGAACACTGAAGCTTTCTTT	CSVAGTANTEAFF
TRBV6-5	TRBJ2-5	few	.	TGTGCCAGCAGTAGCGGTTACCAAGAGACCCAGTACTTC	CASSSGYQETQYF
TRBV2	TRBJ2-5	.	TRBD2	TGTGCCGTTCCCCTTTTCGGGGGGGAGACCCAGTACTTC	CAVPLFGGETQYF
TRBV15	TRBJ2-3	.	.	TGTGCCACAAAGCGCGGTTTGGGGGGGCGCACAGATACGCAGTATTTT	CATKRGLGGRTDTQYF
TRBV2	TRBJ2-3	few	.	TGTGCCAGCCGACTAGACTACACAGATACGCAGTATTTT	CASRLDYTDTQYF
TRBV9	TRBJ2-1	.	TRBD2	TGTGCCAGCAGCGTAGCCCCCGTCAAGCGGGAGGACTCCTACAATGAGCAGTTCTTC	CASSVAPVKREDSYNEQFF
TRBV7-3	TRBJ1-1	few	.	TGTGCCAGCAGCTTAGCCAGGGACTCTGAAGCTTTCTTT	CASSLARDSEAFF
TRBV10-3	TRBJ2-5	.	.	TGTGCCATCAGTGAGCAGGGGACCCAGTACTTC	CAISEQGTQYF